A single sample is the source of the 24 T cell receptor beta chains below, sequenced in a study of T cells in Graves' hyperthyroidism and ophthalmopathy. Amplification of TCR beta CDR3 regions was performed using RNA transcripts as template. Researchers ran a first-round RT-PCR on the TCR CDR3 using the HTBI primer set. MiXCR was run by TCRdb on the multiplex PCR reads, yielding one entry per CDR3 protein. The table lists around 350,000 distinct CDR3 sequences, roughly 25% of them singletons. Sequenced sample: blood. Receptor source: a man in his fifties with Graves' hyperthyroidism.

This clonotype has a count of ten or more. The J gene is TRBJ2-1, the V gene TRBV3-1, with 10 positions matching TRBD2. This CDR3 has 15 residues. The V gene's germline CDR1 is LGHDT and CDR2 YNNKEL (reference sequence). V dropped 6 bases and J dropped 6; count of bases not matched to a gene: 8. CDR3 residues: CASRPSGGSINEQFF. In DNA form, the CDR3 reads TGTGCCAGCAGGCCTAGCGGGGGAAGCATCAATGAGCAGTTCTTC.

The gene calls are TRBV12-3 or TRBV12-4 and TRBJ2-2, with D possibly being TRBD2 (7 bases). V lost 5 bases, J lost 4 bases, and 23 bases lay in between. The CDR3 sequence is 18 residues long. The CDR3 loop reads CASSPWGPGPGGTGELFF. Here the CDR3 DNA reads TGTGCCAGCAGTCCTTGGGGGCCGGGTCCGGGAGGCACCGGGGAGCTGTTTTTT.

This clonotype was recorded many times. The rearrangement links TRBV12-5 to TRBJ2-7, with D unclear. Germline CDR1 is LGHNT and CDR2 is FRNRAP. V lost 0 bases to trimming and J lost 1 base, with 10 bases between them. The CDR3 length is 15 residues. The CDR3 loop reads CASGLVLGSSYEQYF. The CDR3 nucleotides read TGTGCTAGTGGTTTGGTACTCGGCAGTTCCTACGAGCAGTACTTC.

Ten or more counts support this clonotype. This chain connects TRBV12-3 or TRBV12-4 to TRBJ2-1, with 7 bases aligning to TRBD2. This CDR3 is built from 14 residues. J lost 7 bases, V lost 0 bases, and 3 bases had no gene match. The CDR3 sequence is CASSLAGGGNEQFF. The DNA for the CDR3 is TGTGCCAGCAGTTTAGCTGGGGGGGGAAATGAGCAGTTCTTC.

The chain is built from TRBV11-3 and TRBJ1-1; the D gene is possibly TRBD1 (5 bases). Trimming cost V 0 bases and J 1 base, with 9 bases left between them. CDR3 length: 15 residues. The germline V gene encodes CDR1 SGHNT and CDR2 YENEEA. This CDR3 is CASSLDLDRNTEAFF. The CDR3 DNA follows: TGTGCCAGCAGCTTAGATCTAGACAGGAACACTGAAGCTTTCTTT.

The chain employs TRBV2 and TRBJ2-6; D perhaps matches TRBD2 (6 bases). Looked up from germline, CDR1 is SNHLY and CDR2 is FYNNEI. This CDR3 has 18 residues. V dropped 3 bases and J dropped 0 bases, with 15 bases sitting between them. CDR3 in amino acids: CASSEGLFFLSGANVLTF. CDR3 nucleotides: TGTGCCAGCAGTGAGGGACTTTTCTTCCTCTCTGGGGCCAACGTCCTGACTTTC. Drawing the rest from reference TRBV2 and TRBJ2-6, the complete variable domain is EPEVTQTPSHQVTQMGQEVILRCVPISNHLYFYWYRQILGQKVEFLVSFYNNEISEKSEIFDDQFSVERPDGSNFTLKIRSTKLEDSAMYFCASSEGLFFLSGANVLTFGAGSRLTVL.

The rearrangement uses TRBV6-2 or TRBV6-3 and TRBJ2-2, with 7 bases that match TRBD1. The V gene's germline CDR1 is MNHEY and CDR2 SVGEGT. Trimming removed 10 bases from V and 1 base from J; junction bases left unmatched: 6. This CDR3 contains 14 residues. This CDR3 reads CATRQGVNTGELFF. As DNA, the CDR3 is TGTGCCACCCGACAGGGAGTGAACACCGGGGAGCTGTTTTTT.

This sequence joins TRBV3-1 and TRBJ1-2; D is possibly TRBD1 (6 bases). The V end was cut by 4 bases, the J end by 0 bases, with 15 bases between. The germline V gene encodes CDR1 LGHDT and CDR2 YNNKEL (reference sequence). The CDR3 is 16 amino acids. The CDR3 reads CASSPGGGDTNYGYTF. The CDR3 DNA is TGTGCCAGCAGCCCCGGAGGGGGAGACACTAACTATGGCTACACCTTC.

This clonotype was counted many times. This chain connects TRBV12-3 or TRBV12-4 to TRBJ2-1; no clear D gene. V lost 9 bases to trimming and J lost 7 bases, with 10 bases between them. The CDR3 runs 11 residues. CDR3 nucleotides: TGTGCCAGTGCGTTGGGGAATGAGCAGTTCTTC. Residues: CASALGNEQFF.

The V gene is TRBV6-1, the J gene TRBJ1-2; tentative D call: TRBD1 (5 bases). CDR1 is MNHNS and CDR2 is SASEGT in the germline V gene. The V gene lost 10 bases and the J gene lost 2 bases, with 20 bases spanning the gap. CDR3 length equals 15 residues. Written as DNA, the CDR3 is TGTGCCATCAACAGCCGAGATAAGGGGAACTATGGCTACACCTTC. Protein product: CAINSRDKGNYGYTF.

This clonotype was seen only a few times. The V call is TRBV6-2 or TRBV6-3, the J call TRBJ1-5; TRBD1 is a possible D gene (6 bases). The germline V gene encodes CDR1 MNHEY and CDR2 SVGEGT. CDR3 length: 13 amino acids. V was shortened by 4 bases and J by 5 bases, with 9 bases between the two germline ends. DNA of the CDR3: TGTGCCAGCAGTTGGAACAGGGATCAGCCCCAGCATTTT. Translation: CASSWNRDQPQHF.

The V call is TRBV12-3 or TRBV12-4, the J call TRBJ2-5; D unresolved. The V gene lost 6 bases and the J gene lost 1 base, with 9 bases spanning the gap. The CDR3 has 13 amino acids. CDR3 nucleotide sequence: TGTGCCAGCAGCTCAGGTTCCCAAGAGACCCAGTACTTC. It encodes CASSSGSQETQYF.

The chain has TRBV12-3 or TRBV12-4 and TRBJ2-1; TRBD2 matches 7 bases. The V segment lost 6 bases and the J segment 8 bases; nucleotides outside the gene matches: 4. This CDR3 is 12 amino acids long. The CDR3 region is CASSMTSYEQFF. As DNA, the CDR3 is TGTGCCAGCAGCATGACTAGCTATGAGCAGTTCTTC.

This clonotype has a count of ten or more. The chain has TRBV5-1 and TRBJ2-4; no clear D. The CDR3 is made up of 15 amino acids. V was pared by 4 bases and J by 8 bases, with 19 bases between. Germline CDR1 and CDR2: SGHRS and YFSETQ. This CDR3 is CASSADEANSDIQYF. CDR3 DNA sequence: TGCGCCAGCAGCGCCGACGAGGCGAACTCTGACATTCAGTACTTC.

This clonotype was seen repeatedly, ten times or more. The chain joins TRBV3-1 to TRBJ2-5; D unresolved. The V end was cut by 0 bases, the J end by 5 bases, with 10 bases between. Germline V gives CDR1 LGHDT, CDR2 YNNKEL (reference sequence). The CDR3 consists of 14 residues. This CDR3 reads CASSQDRSRETQYF. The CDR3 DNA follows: TGTGCCAGCAGCCAAGATCGATCAAGGGAGACCCAGTACTTC.

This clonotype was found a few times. Written as DNA, the CDR3 is TGTGCCAGCAGACAAACGACAGGGGGCTATGGCTACACCTTC. This gives the protein CASRQTTGGYGYTF. V and J are TRBV3-1 and TRBJ1-2; 9 positions match TRBD1. After removal of 6 bases from V and 4 bases from J, the junction contained 6 bases not matched to a gene. From germline, CDR1 is LGHDT and CDR2 YNNKEL (reference sequence). This CDR3 spans 14 amino acids.

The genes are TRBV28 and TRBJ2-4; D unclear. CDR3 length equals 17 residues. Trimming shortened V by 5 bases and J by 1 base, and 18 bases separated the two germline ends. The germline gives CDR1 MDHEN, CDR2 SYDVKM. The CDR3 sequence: CASSPGRGPAAKNIQYF. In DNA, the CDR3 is TGTGCCAGCAGTCCTGGAAGAGGCCCCGCCGCCAAAAACATTCAGTACTTC.

CDR3 loop: CASSPGEGRANVLTF. CDR3 bases: TGTGCCAGCTCACCAGGGGAGGGTCGAGCCAACGTCCTGACTTTC. The chain recombines TRBV18 with TRBJ2-6; 7 bases map to TRBD2. The V gene's germline CDR1 is KGHSH and CDR2 LQKENI. The CDR3 is 15 residues long. J lost 7 bases, V lost 2 bases, and 5 bases had no gene match.

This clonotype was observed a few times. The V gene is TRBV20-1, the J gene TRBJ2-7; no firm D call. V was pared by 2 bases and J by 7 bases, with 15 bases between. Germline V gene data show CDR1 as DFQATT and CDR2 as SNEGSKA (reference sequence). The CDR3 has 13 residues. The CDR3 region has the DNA TGCAGTGCTAGACCTAGGGCCATCGGGGAGCAGTACTTC. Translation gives CSARPRAIGEQYF.

CDR3 DNA sequence: TGTGCCAGCAGCTTGGGTGGGACAGGGGGTAACTACGAGCAGTACTTC. Translating it yields CASSLGGTGGNYEQYF. The chain combines TRBV5-4 with TRBJ2-7; 11 bases align to TRBD1. There are 16 residues in the CDR3. Germline V CDR1 and CDR2: SGHNT, YYREEE (reference sequence). V shed 0 bases, J shed 3 bases, and the junction held 5 bases outside the gene matches. Filled out from reference TRBV5-4 and TRBJ2-7, the complete variable domain reads ETGVTQSPTHLIKTRGQQVTLRCSSQSGHNTVSWYQQALGQGPQFIFQYYREEENGRGNFPPRFSGLQFPNYSSELNVNALELDDSALYLCASSLGGTGGNYEQYFGPGTRLTVT.

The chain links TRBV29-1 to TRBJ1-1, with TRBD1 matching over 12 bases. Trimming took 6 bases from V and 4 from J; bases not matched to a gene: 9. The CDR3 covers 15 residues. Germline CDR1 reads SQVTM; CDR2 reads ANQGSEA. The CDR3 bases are TGCAGCGTCCGGGACAGGGGGCTCAGGGGCACTGAAGCTTTCTTT. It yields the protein CSVRDRGLRGTEAFF.

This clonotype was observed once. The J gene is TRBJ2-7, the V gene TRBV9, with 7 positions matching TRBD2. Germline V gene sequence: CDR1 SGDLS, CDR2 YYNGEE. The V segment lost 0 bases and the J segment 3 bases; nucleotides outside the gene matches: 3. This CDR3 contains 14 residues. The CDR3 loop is CASSVGGEGYEQYF. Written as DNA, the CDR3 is TGTGCCAGCAGCGTAGGAGGGGAGGGCTACGAGCAGTACTTC. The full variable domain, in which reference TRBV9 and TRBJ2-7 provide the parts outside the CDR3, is DSGVTQTPKHLITATGQRVTLRCSPRSGDLSVYWYQQSLDQGLQFLIQYYNGEERAKGNILERFSAQQFPDLHSELNLSSLELGDSALYFCASSVGGEGYEQYFGPGTRLTVT.

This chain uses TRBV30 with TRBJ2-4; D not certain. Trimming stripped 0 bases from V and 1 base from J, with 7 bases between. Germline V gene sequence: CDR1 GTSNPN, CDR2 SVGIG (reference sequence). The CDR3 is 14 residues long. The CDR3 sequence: CAWSVGRAKNIQYF. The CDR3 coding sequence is TGTGCCTGGAGTGTGGGTAGGGCCAAAAACATTCAGTACTTC. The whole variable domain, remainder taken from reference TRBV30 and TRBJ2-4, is SQTIHQWPATLVQPVGSPLSLECTVEGTSNPNLYWYRQAAGRGLQLLFYSVGIGQISSEVPQNLSASRPQDRQFILSSKKLLLSDSGFYLCAWSVGRAKNIQYFGAGTRLSVL.

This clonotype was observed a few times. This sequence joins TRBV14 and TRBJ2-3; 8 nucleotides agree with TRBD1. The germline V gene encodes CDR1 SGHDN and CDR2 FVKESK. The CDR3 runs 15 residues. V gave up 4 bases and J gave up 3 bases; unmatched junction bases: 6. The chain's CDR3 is CASSLKDRETDTQYF. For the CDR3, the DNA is TGTGCCAGCAGCCTCAAGGACAGGGAAACAGATACGCAGTATTTT.